The 13 T cell receptor beta chains given below trace back to one sample, sequenced in a study of CD8+CD57+ T cells in acquired aplastic anemia. The TCR beta profiling, which covered VDJ combination and CDR3 sequence, was carried out using genomic DNA as the template. From the reads, TCRdb called clonotypes with MiXCR, one entry per CDR3 protein. This sample has roughly 200,000 distinct CDR3 sequences, with roughly 60% found just once. Selection for sequencing was limited to patients who had shown CD8+CD57+ cell expansion by flow cytometry. The source material was sorted CD4+, CD8+, or CD8+CD57+ T cells (not recorded which) from PBMCs. These receptors came from a human donor with aplastic anemia.

The CDR3 sequence is CSSWGAGLRGETQYF. CDR3 nucleotides: TGCAGTTCCTGGGGGGCGGGGCTACGTGGGGAGACCCAGTACTTC. The genes are TRBV20-1 and TRBJ2-5; tentatively, D is TRBD1 or TRBD2 (6 bases each). CDR3 length: 15 residues. CDR1 DFQATT and CDR2 SNEGSKA come from the germline V gene (reference sequence). Deletions cut 8 bases from V and 5 bases from J, with 24 bases between.

The chain couples TRBV2 to TRBJ1-2, with a possible D match to TRBD1 (5 bases). Germline V lookup: CDR1 SNHLY, CDR2 FYNNEI. This CDR3 region has 15 residues. V lost 3 bases to trimming and J lost 2 bases, with 13 bases between them. Here the CDR3 reads CASSDGWGPNYGYTF. The CDR3, as DNA: TGTGCCAGCAGTGATGGGTGGGGCCCCAACTATGGCTACACCTTC.

This chain uses TRBV20-1 with TRBJ2-7; 13 bases match TRBD2. V shed 5 bases, J shed 9 bases, and the junction held 7 bases outside the gene matches. The CDR3 runs to 13 residues. Germline assignment: CDR1 DFQATT and CDR2 SNEGSKA (reference sequence). CDR3 residues: CSAPGLAGSGQYF. CDR3 bases: TGCAGTGCTCCGGGACTAGCGGGATCCGGGCAGTACTTC.

This clonotype occurred a few times. This chain connects TRBV29-1 to TRBJ2-7; no firm D call. Trimming pared 6 bases from V and 2 bases from J, leaving 11 bases between. There are 12 residues in the CDR3. The V gene's germline CDR1 is SQVTM and CDR2 ANQGSEA. The CDR3 DNA sequence: TGCAGCGTGGGTGGTCCACCCTACGAGCAGTACTTC. This sequence encodes CSVGGPPYEQYF.

The V and J genes are TRBV19 and TRBJ1-2; 10 nucleotides agree with TRBD1. Germline V gene sequence: CDR1 LNHDA, CDR2 SQIVND (reference sequence). Losses at the gene ends were 6 bases for V and 5 bases for J; bases not matched to a gene: 9. The CDR3 runs to 15 residues. CDR3 region: CASSIRQGAEYGYTF. As DNA, the CDR3 is TGTGCCAGTAGCATACGACAGGGGGCGGAGTATGGCTACACCTTC.

The chain links TRBV20-1 to TRBJ2-7; the match to TRBD2 covers 8 bases. V lost 5 bases, J lost 6 bases, and 12 bases stayed unmatched. The germline V gene encodes CDR1 DFQATT and CDR2 SNEGSKA (reference sequence). There are 14 residues in the CDR3. Here the CDR3 DNA reads TGCAGTGCTCTCTCCCCGGGGGGGTCGGGCGAGCAGTACTTC. Translated, it gives CSALSPGGSGEQYF.

This clonotype appeared many times. The chain links TRBV19 to TRBJ2-7; TRBD1 aligns across 9 bases. This CDR3 has 16 residues. Unmatched junction bases numbered 12, after V lost 6 bases and J lost 3 bases. Germline assignment: CDR1 LNHDA and CDR2 SQIVND (reference sequence). The CDR3 region has the DNA TGTGCCAGTAGCACCGGGACAGGGACGTCGAACTACGAGCAGTACTTC. As protein: CASSTGTGTSNYEQYF.

The chain employs TRBV9 and TRBJ2-7; TRBD2 matches at 15 bases. V lost 7 bases and J lost 6; bases outside the gene matches: 8. The CDR3 totals 15 residues. Germline CDR1 is SGDLS and CDR2 is YYNGEE. The CDR3 spells CASSAPGLAGGEQYF. The CDR3 region has the DNA TGTGCCAGCTCCGCACCGGGACTAGCGGGGGGCGAGCAGTACTTC.

This rearrangement joins TRBV20-1 to TRBJ2-7, with TRBD2 matching over 8 bases. Germline V gene lookup returns CDR1 DFQATT and CDR2 SNEGSKA (reference sequence). V was pared by 0 bases and J by 3 bases, with 4 bases of the junction left unmatched. The CDR3 length is 14 residues. The CDR3 loop is CSAREGSGSYEQYF. Here the CDR3 DNA reads TGCAGTGCTAGAGAAGGGAGCGGGAGCTACGAGCAGTACTTC.

The CDR3 sequence is CASSNGRVGEQYF. Here the CDR3 DNA reads TGTGCCAGCAGCAATGGGAGGGTCGGCGAGCAGTACTTC. V and J are TRBV11-1 and TRBJ2-7; 7 nucleotides line up with TRBD2. The J segment lost 6 bases and the V segment lost 5 bases, leaving 7 bases of the junction unmatched. Germline V gives CDR1 SGHAT, CDR2 FQDESV (reference sequence). CDR3 length equals 13 residues. The whole variable domain, remainder taken from reference TRBV11-1 and TRBJ2-7, is EAEVAQSPRYKITEKSQAVAFWCDPISGHATLYWYRQILGQGPELLVQFQDESVVDDSQLPKDRFSAERLKGVDSTLKIQPAELGDSAMYLCASSNGRVGEQYFGPGTRLTVT.

This clonotype appeared a single time. The chain carries TRBV19 and TRBJ1-6; unclear D gene. V lost 5 bases and J lost 8, with 7 bases in between. The CDR3 is 12 residues long. CDR1 and CDR2 from the germline V gene are LNHDA and SQIVND (reference sequence). CDR3 nucleotide sequence: TGTGCCAGTAGTCGGCAGGATTCACCCCTCCACTTT. This encodes CASSRQDSPLHF.

The CDR3 coding sequence is TGTGCCAGCAGCGCCCCGGGACAGGGTGACGGGGAGCTGTTTTTT. Its translation is CASSAPGQGDGELFF. V usage is TRBV9 and J usage is TRBJ2-2, with TRBD1 identical over 9 bases. The CDR3 sequence is 15 residues long. Germline assignment: CDR1 SGDLS and CDR2 YYNGEE. The V and J ends lost 3 bases and 7 bases, in that order; junction bases with no gene match: 7.

This clonotype was found a few times. A much larger clone differs by one base, so this may be a read error. V gene TRBV20-1 combines with J gene TRBJ2-1; 7 positions match TRBD1. Germline V gives CDR1 DFQATT, CDR2 SNEGSKA (reference sequence). The CDR3 has 15 residues. The CDR3 DNA reads as TGCAGTGCGGCTTTAGACAGGGAAGGTTGGAATGAGCAGCTCTTC. Translated, it gives CSAALDREGWNEQLF.